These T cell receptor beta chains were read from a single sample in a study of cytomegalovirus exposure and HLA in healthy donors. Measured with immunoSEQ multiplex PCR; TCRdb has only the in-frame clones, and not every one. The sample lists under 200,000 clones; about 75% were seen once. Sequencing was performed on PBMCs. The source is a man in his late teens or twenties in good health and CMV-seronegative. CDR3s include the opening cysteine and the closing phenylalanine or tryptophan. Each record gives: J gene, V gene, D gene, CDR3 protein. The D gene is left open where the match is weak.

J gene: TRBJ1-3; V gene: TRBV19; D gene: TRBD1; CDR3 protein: CASTPWTGTGNTIYF
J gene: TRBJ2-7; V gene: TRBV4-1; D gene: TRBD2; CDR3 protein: CASSQLLAGVSYEQYF
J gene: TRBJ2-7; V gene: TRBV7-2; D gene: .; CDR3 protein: CASSLGNQNEQYF
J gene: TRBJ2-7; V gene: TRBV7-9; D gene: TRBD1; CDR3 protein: CASSTEDRKTYEQYF
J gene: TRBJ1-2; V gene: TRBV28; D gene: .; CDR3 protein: CASTTGGSGYTF
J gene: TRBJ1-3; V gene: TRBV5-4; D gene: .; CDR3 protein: CASSFGGFSSGNTIYF
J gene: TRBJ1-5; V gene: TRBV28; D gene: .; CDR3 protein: CASSSPGGTQPQHF
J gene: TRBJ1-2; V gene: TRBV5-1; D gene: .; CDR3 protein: CASSSGETNYGYTF
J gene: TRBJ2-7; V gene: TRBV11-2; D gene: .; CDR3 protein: CASSPILRGAGTPYEQYF
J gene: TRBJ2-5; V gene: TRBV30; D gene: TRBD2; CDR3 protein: CAWSALLAGPETQYF
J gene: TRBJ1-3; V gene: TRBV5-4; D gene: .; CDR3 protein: CASSHGTQENTIYF
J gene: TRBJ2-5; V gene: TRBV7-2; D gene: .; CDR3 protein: CASSPQLYPGETQYF
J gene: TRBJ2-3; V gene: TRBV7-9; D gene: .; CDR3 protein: CASSFSQGLLRTDTQYF
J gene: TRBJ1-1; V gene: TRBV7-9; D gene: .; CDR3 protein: CASSISAQGGTEAFF
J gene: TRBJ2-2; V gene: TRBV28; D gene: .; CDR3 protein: CASSSPGEPNTGELFF
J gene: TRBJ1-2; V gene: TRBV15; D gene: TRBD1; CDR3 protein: CATSRTRTGEGDYGYTF
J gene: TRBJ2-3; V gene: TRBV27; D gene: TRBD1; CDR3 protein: CASSLPPKTGVRDTQYF
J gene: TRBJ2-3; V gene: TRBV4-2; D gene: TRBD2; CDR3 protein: CASSRGLAVSTDTQYF
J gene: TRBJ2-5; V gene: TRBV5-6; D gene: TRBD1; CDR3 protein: CASSYTGQGRQETQYF
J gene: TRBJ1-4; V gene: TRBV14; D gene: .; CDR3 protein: CASSPRLPGEKLFF
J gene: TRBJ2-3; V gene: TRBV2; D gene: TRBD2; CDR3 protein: CASAKLAGGGDTQYF
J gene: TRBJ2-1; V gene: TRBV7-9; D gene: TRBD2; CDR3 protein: CASSLPLAGGGSYNEQFF
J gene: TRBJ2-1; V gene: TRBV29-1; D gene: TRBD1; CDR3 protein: CSVAGTGVLNEQFF
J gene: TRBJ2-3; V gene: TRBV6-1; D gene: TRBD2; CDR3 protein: CASSEASGSPDTQYF
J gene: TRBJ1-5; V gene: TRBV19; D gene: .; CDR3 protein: CASSIDRGWGGNQPQHF
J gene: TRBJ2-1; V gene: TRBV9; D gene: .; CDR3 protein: CASSSVTGNEQFF
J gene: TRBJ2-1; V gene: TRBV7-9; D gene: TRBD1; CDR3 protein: CSSSFPDRDYEQFF
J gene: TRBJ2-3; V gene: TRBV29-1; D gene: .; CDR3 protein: CSVDGGTDTQYF